This is a list of T cell receptor beta chains from one sample in a study of T cells after posttransplantation cyclophosphamide. Profiled with immunoSEQ multiplex PCR; TCRdb holds only in-frame clones, not every one. The sample contains some 20,000 clones, over 95% of which appear only once. The sample was naive CD4+ T cells sorted from PBMCs. The receptors stem from a man aged 40-49 years in good health, CMV-negative, and a related stem cell transplant donor. Each CDR3 is given with its conserved first and last residue. The order of the fields is J gene, clone size, D gene, V gene, CDR3 protein, CDR3 DNA. D genes are given only for firm matches. A clone size is listed for some rows: how often the clone was seen (once, few, many), or a class if it is expanded.

TRBJ1-2 | - | - | TRBV29-1 | CSVVSGGHYGYTF | TGCAGCGTTGTATCCGGGGGTCACTATGGCTACACCTTC
TRBJ2-3 | - | - | TRBV27 | CASRWGLSTDTQYF | TGTGCCAGCCGATGGGGCCTAAGCACAGATACGCAGTATTTT
TRBJ1-2 | - | - | TRBV7-8 | CASSAGTPTGYTF | TGTGCCAGCAGCGCCGGGACTCCGACTGGCTACACCTTC
TRBJ2-1 | - | - | TRBV18 | CASSPMRGMGNEQFF | TGTGCCAGCTCACCCATGCGGGGCATGGGGAATGAGCAGTTCTTC
TRBJ1-1 | - | - | TRBV28 | CASNGRDEAFF | TGTGCCAGCAATGGGAGGGATGAAGCTTTCTTT
TRBJ2-7 | - | TRBD1 | TRBV7-8 | CASSPRPGTAYYEQYF | TGTGCCAGCAGCCCACGACCCGGGACAGCTTATTACGAGCAGTACTTC
TRBJ1-1 | - | - | TRBV28 | CASSYGGSWELMNTEAFF | TGTGCCAGCAGTTATGGCGGGAGTTGGGAGTTGATGAACACTGAAGCTTTCTTT
TRBJ2-5 | - | TRBD1 | TRBV11-2 | CASSPLGQAAWGTQYF | TGTGCCAGCAGCCCGCTCGGACAGGCGGCCTGGGGGACCCAGTACTTC
TRBJ2-1 | - | - | TRBV28 | CASLDGDRDYNEQFF | TGTGCCAGCCTAGACGGAGATAGAGATTACAATGAGCAGTTCTTC
TRBJ1-1 | - | - | TRBV15 | CATRISGSTEAFF | TGTGCCACCAGGATTTCGGGGAGCACTGAAGCTTTCTTT
TRBJ2-7 | - | TRBD1 | TRBV2 | CASSSQGAGYEQYF | TGTGCCAGCAGCTCGCAGGGGGCGGGCTACGAGCAGTACTTC
TRBJ2-3 | once | TRBD2 | TRBV5-4 | CASSLSLAGPSTDTQYF | TGTGCCAGCAGCTTGTCACTAGCGGGGCCTAGCACAGATACGCAGTATTTT
TRBJ2-5 | - | - | TRBV9 | CASSVALLGGETQYF | TGTGCCAGCAGCGTAGCTCTTCTCGGCGGGGAGACCCAGTACTTC
TRBJ1-5 | - | - | TRBV6-5 | CASSTQGDQPQHF | TGTGCCAGCAGCACACAGGGAGATCAGCCCCAGCATTTT
TRBJ2-2 | once | - | TRBV5-1 | CATRSRNTGELFF | TGCGCCACCCGGAGTCGGAACACCGGGGAGCTGTTTTTT
TRBJ2-7 | - | TRBD2 | TRBV6-5 | CASRGLAGGAYEQYF | TGTGCCAGCAGGGGACTAGCGGGAGGCGCCTACGAGCAGTACTTC
TRBJ1-4 | - | TRBD1 | TRBV18 | CASSPLTGENEKLFF | TGTGCCAGCTCACCATTGACAGGGGAGAATGAAAAACTGTTTTTT
TRBJ2-1 | - | TRBD2 | TRBV5-4 | CASSSLAGDEQFF | TGTGCCAGCAGCTCCTTGGCGGGAGATGAGCAGTTCTTC
TRBJ1-2 | - | - | TRBV6-5 | CASSPTNYGYTF | TGTGCCAGCAGTCCTACTAACTATGGCTACACCTTC
TRBJ2-3 | - | - | TRBV9 | CASSPRTGGTDTQYF | TGTGCCAGCAGCCCCCGGACGGGGGGCACAGATACGCAGTATTTT
TRBJ1-2 | once | TRBD1 | TRBV6-5 | CASSTGQGGDGYTF | TGTGCCAGCAGTACGGGACAGGGAGGGGATGGCTACACCTTC
TRBJ2-2 | - | - | TRBV29-1 | CSVGAYRAVGELFF | TGCAGCGTTGGGGCCTACAGGGCGGTCGGGGAGCTGTTTTTT
TRBJ2-3 | once | - | TRBV14 | CASSQGLVRTDTQYF | TGTGCCAGCAGCCAAGGACTAGTGCGAACAGATACGCAGTATTTT
TRBJ2-1 | - | TRBD2 | TRBV5-4 | CASSFGTSGINNEQFF | TGTGCCAGCAGCTTTGGGACTAGCGGGATAAACAATGAGCAGTTCTTC
TRBJ1-4 | - | - | TRBV5-1 | CASSVSRQTNEKLFF | TGCGCCAGCAGCGTCAGCAGGCAAACTAATGAAAAACTGTTTTTT
TRBJ2-4 | - | TRBD2 | TRBV6-5 | CASSYESGRAQNIQYF | TGTGCCAGCAGTTACGAGAGCGGGAGGGCCCAAAACATTCAGTACTTC
TRBJ2-1 | - | TRBD1 | TRBV7-3 | CASSLLAGGYEQFF | TGTGCCAGCAGCTTATTGGCAGGGGGATATGAGCAGTTCTTC
TRBJ1-1 | - | TRBD1 | TRBV30 | CAWSVQGVGTEAFF | TGTGCCTGGAGTGTACAGGGGGTGGGGACTGAAGCTTTCTTT
TRBJ2-3 | - | TRBD2 | TRBV7-3 | CASSSLAGVADTQYF | TGTGCCAGCAGCTCACTAGCGGGAGTGGCAGATACGCAGTATTTT
TRBJ1-4 | - | - | TRBV9 | CASSGLSGAHEKLFF | TGTGCCAGCAGCGGCCTCTCAGGGGCCCATGAAAAACTGTTTTTT
TRBJ2-7 | - | - | TRBV19 | CASRPPLEGAEQYF | TGTGCCAGTAGGCCCCCCCTAGAGGGCGCCGAGCAGTACTTC
TRBJ2-2 | - | - | TRBV10-3 | CAISEPARGAGELFF | TGTGCCATCAGTGAGCCCGCCAGGGGCGCCGGGGAGCTGTTTTTT
TRBJ1-3 | once | - | TRBV9 | CASSVRWSSGNTIYF | TGTGCCAGCAGCGTTCGATGGAGCTCTGGAAACACCATATATTTT
TRBJ2-1 | - | - | TRBV6-5 | CASSDGGGQFF | TGTGCCAGCAGCGACGGGGGAGGGCAGTTCTTC
TRBJ2-1 | - | TRBD1 | TRBV25-1 | CASSATGGRWFF | TGTGCCAGCAGTGCGACAGGGGGCCGGTGGTTCTTC
TRBJ1-1 | - | - | TRBV7-2 | CASSLISGFEAFF | TGTGCCAGCAGCTTAATATCAGGATTTGAAGCTTTCTTT
TRBJ2-2 | - | - | TRBV27 | CASSFSAGELFF | TGTGCCAGCAGTTTCAGCGCCGGGGAGCTGTTTTTT
TRBJ2-5 | - | TRBD2 | TRBV9 | CASTRKPGTSVLGVGGQETQYF | TGTGCCAGCACCCGTAAACCCGGGACTAGCGTTCTGGGGGTCGGAGGGCAAGAGACCCAGTACTTC
TRBJ2-7 | - | - | TRBV6-1 | CASRGQSYEQYF | TGTGCCAGCAGAGGACAGTCCTACGAGCAGTACTTC
TRBJ1-2 | - | - | TRBV5-4 | CASTTQKEGSYGYTF | TGTGCCAGCACGACTCAAAAGGAGGGGAGCTATGGCTACACCTTC
TRBJ1-2 | - | TRBD1 | TRBV30 | CAWSMGQGNRYTF | TGTGCCTGGAGCATGGGACAGGGGAACCGCTACACCTTC
TRBJ1-1 | - | - | TRBV6-1 | CASSGGRNTEAFF | TGTGCCAGCAGTGGGGGGCGGAACACTGAAGCTTTCTTT
TRBJ2-1 | - | TRBD2 | TRBV6-6 | CASSGGLAGYNEQFF | TGTGCCAGCAGTGGGGGACTAGCGGGATACAATGAGCAGTTCTTC
TRBJ2-7 | - | - | TRBV9 | CASSVVGSVGDEQYF | TGTGCCAGCAGCGTAGTCGGCAGCGTAGGTGACGAGCAGTACTTC
TRBJ2-4 | - | - | TRBV5-4 | CASSLSGLAKNIQYF | TGTGCCAGCAGCTTATCAGGTTTAGCCAAAAACATTCAGTACTTC
TRBJ1-1 | - | - | TRBV7-5 | CARSLPPTGITEAFF | TGTGCCAGAAGCCTACCCCCGACAGGCATTACTGAAGCTTTCTTT
TRBJ2-2 | - | - | TRBV30 | CAWSPRGRENTGELFF | TGTGCCTGGTCCCCGAGAGGGCGGGAGAACACCGGGGAGCTGTTTTTT
TRBJ1-4 | - | - | TRBV7-2 | CASSQTGSGEKLFF | TGTGCCAGCAGCCAAACAGGGTCTGGTGAAAAACTGTTTTTT
TRBJ2-1 | - | - | TRBV30 | CAWSSGNEQFF | TGTGCCTGGAGTAGCGGAAATGAGCAGTTCTTC
TRBJ2-6 | - | - | TRBV18 | CASSSSGANVLTF | TGTGCCAGCTCATCTTCTGGGGCCAACGTCCTGACTTTC
TRBJ2-7 | - | TRBD1 | TRBV11-2 | CASSRDRGIFYEQYF | TGTGCCAGCAGCCGGGACAGGGGAATATTCTACGAGCAGTACTTC
TRBJ2-4 | - | - | TRBV11-3 | CASSLATGSVQYF | TGTGCCAGCAGCTTAGCCACAGGGAGCGTTCAGTACTTC
TRBJ1-5 | - | - | TRBV28 | CASRYTGRGSNQPQHF | TGTGCCAGCAGATATACAGGTCGTGGGAGCAATCAGCCCCAGCATTTT
TRBJ2-7 | - | TRBD2 | TRBV29-1 | CSVRPGTSGTQQYF | TGCAGCGTGAGACCAGGGACTAGCGGGACACAGCAGTACTTC
TRBJ2-1 | - | TRBD1 | TRBV6-6 | CASSLGQGLYNEQFF | TGTGCCAGCAGTTTAGGACAGGGTCTATACAATGAGCAGTTCTTC